The 8 T cell receptor beta chains below were found in one sample sequenced in a study of low-dose radiotherapy and immunotherapy resistance in tumors. Documented time point: before trial treatment. Both TCRalpha and TCRbeta chains were reverse transcribed with V-gene-specific primers. TCR amplification involved roughly 21 PCR cycles with a constant-region primer and V-primer adapter. One entry per CDR3 protein, called by TCRdb with MiXCR from the reads. The sample contains roughly 76,000 distinct CDR3 sequences, about 19% of which appear only once. The sample was PBMCs, taken before treatment. These receptor sequences come from a male donor with prostate cancer.

This clonotype occurred many times. This chain uses TRBV2 with TRBJ2-2, with D unclear. Looked up from germline, CDR1 is SNHLY and CDR2 is FYNNEI. V gave up 2 bases and J gave up 5 bases, with 9 bases separating them. The CDR3 runs 14 residues. The CDR3, as DNA: TGTGCCAGCAGTGAAAACCGCCAAACCGGGGAGCTGTTTTTT. It encodes CASSENRQTGELFF.

V and J are TRBV18 and TRBJ1-1, with a tentative D call TRBD1 (5 bases). The CDR3 has 13 residues. Trimming took off 5 bases at V and 1 base at J, with 8 bases between the two ends. Germline lookup yields CDR1 KGHSH and CDR2 LQKENI. The CDR3 reads CASSVDRNTEAFF. The CDR3 nucleotides are TGTGCCAGCTCAGTCGACAGGAACACTGAAGCTTTCTTT. Full variable domain (rest looked up from reference TRBV18 and TRBJ1-1): NAGVMQNPRHLVRRRGQEARLRCSPMKGHSHVYWYRQLPEEGLKFMVYLQKENIIDESGMPKERFSAEFPKEGPSILRIQQVVRGDSAAYFCASSVDRNTEAFFGQGTRLTVV.

This clonotype was counted many times. The chain links TRBV29-1 to TRBJ2-7, with 7 nucleotides matching TRBD2. The CDR3 has 13 residues. J lost 3 bases, V lost 3 bases, and 5 bases had no gene match. Germline V gene data show CDR1 as SQVTM and CDR2 as ANQGSEA. Here the CDR3 reads CSVDVAGVYEQYF. DNA of the CDR3: TGCAGCGTTGACGTGGCGGGAGTCTACGAGCAGTACTTC.

V gene TRBV5-1 combines with J gene TRBJ1-1, with TRBD1 identical over 7 bases. Unmatched junction bases numbered 12, after V lost 1 base and J lost 0 bases. Per germline, CDR1 SGHRS and CDR2 YFSETQ. This CDR3 spans 18 amino acids. CDR3 nucleotide sequence: TGCGCCAGCAGCTTGCAACCTCGGGACAGCTCTATGAACACTGAAGCTTTCTTT. Translating it yields CASSLQPRDSSMNTEAFF.

This clonotype has just a few counts. The chain is built from TRBV27 and TRBJ1-6; D uncertain. The CDR3 has 15 amino acids. V was shortened by 2 bases and J by 8 bases, with 13 bases between the two germline ends. Per germline, CDR1 MNHEY and CDR2 SMNVEV (reference sequence). The CDR3 is CASSLETPPYSPLHF. The CDR3 bases are TGTGCCAGCAGTTTAGAGACACCTCCATATTCACCCCTCCACTTT.

This clonotype was detected many times. This chain connects TRBV28 to TRBJ2-7; no reliable D call. This CDR3 comprises 11 residues. Looked up from germline, CDR1 is MDHEN and CDR2 is SYDVKM. With 5 bases removed from V and 9 bases from J, the gap between germline ends came to 11 bases. This chain's CDR3 is CASSGSRMQYF. The CDR3, as DNA: TGTGCCAGCAGTGGCAGTCGAATGCAGTACTTC.

The table lists this clonotype with a few counts. It is likely a read error: a sequence one base away is far more abundant. The V and J genes are TRBV28 and TRBJ2-7; TRBD1 matches 10 bases. Germline V lookup: CDR1 MDHEN, CDR2 SYDVKM. Trimming at V came to 6 bases and at J to 7 bases, leaving 15 bases not matched to a gene. The length of the CDR3 is 16 residues. CDR3 loop: CASRVDRGFTYNEQYF. The CDR3 nucleotides are TGTGCCAGCAGGGTGGACAGGGGGTTTACCTACAATGAGCAGTACTTC.

This clonotype has a count of ten or more. The rearrangement links TRBV7-2 to TRBJ2-7; 8 nucleotides agree with TRBD2. The CDR3 spans 15 residues. CDR1 and CDR2 (germline): SGHTA, FQGNSA. Trimming cost V 5 bases and J 7 bases; bases outside gene matches: 13. The CDR3 loop reads CASSPPSGGADEQYF. CDR3 in DNA: TGTGCCAGCAGCCCCCCTTCCGGGGGGGCCGATGAGCAGTACTTC.